Following are 32 T cell receptor beta chains from one sample sequenced in a study of blood T cell repertoires in COVID-19. The table came from immunoSEQ multiplex PCR; TCRdb's copy has only in-frame clones and leaves some out. The sample contains 200,000 to 300,000 clones, more than 70% of which appear only once. The sequenced sample consisted of peripheral blood. Receptors originate from a woman aged 40 to 55 who had recovered from COVID-19.

V gene TRBV7-2 combines with J gene TRBJ2-5; 12 bases match TRBD2. This CDR3 is 16 amino acids long. The V gene's germline CDR1 is SGHTA and CDR2 FQGNSA. V shed 4 bases, J shed 5 bases, and the junction held 8 bases outside the gene matches. The CDR3 loop reads CASSSGLAGRWETQYF. The CDR3 DNA follows: TGTGCCAGCAGCTCAGGACTAGCGGGACGCTGGGAGACCCAGTACTTC.

This clone occurred many times. V and J are TRBV30 and TRBJ1-1, with D maybe TRBD1 (6 bases). Germline V CDR1 and CDR2: GTSNPN, SVGIG (reference sequence). The CDR3 is 15 amino acids. Trimming cost V 2 bases and J 0 bases, with 13 bases left between them. CDR3 nucleotides: TGTGCCTGGAGTCGGGGGGCAGGGCTGAACACTGAAGCTTTCTTT. Amino acids: CAWSRGAGLNTEAFF. The entire variable domain, with the rest obtained from reference TRBV30 and TRBJ1-1, is as follows: SQTIHQWPATLVQPVGSPLSLECTVEGTSNPNLYWYRQAAGRGLQLLFYSVGIGQISSEVPQNLSASRPQDRQFILSSKKLLLSDSGFYLCAWSRGAGLNTEAFFGQGTRLTVV.

The rearrangement links TRBV9 to TRBJ2-3; D is possibly TRBD1 (5 bases). Germline CDR1 SGDLS, CDR2 YYNGEE. This CDR3 region has 14 residues. The V gene lost 3 bases and the J gene lost 7 bases, with 15 bases spanning the gap. The CDR3 DNA is TGTGCCAGCAGCGCACAGGTGACCGCCCATACGCAGTATTTT. This gives the protein CASSAQVTAHTQYF.

The chain combines TRBV10-3 with TRBJ2-3, with 7 bases aligning to TRBD1. V was pared by 0 bases and J by 3 bases, with 3 bases of the junction left unmatched. Germline assignment: CDR1 ENHRY and CDR2 SYGVKD. There are 15 residues in the CDR3. This CDR3 reads CAISESGTATDTQYF. The CDR3 DNA is TGTGCCATCAGTGAGTCTGGGACAGCGACAGATACGCAGTATTTT.

The chain recombines TRBV9 with TRBJ1-2; D might be TRBD1 (6 bases). Per germline, CDR1 SGDLS and CDR2 YYNGEE. This CDR3 comprises 16 residues. The germline V and J ends were trimmed by 3 bases and 7 bases, with 22 bases remaining between them. The CDR3: CASSASLLGGRLGYTF. The CDR3, as DNA: TGTGCCAGCAGCGCGTCCCTTCTGGGGGGGCGACTTGGCTACACCTTC.

This chain uses TRBV18 with TRBJ1-2, with a possible D match to TRBD1 (5 bases). In germline, CDR1 is KGHSH, CDR2 LQKENI. Trimming removed 3 bases at V and 6 bases at J, with 14 bases between. This CDR3 is 14 amino acids long. CDR3 protein: CASSPPGGWNGYTF. CDR3 DNA: TGTGCCAGCTCACCCCCCGGGGGGTGGAATGGCTACACCTTC.

This chain uses TRBV6-5 with TRBJ1-2, with TRBD1 matching over 7 bases. The CDR3 runs 14 residues. Germline V gene sequence: CDR1 MNHEY, CDR2 SVGAGI. Unmatched junction bases numbered 13, after V lost 7 bases and J lost 8 bases. CDR3 nucleotides: TGTGCCAGCACAACCTTCACAGGGGTGGAAGGCTACACCTTC. Translation gives CASTTFTGVEGYTF.

This chain uses TRBV11-2 with TRBJ1-2, with D perhaps TRBD1 (6 bases). The CDR3 runs 16 residues. The V and J ends lost 1 base and 2 bases respectively, with 14 bases between them. CDR1 SGHAT and CDR2 FQNNGV come from the germline V gene. This chain's CDR3 is CASSLGGGSLNYGYTF. The CDR3 DNA is TGTGCCAGCAGCTTAGGGGGGGGCAGCCTCAACTATGGCTACACCTTC.

V and J are TRBV24-1 and TRBJ2-3, with D possibly matching TRBD2 (6 bases). In germline, CDR1 is KGHDR, CDR2 SFDVKD. V lost 3 bases and J lost 1, with 10 bases in between. The CDR3 spans 15 residues. The CDR3 DNA is TGTGCCACCAGTGATGGTGGGAGGCGCACAGATACGCAGTATTTT. Protein product: CATSDGGRRTDTQYF.

In nucleotides, the CDR3 is TGTGCCAGTAGTAAAGGACAGGGGGGCTCCTATGGCTACACCTTC. Encoded protein: CASSKGQGGSYGYTF. The chain is built from TRBV19 and TRBJ1-2; 10 bases are a match to TRBD1. Germline CDR1 reads LNHDA; CDR2 reads SQIVND (reference sequence). This CDR3 comprises 15 residues. Unmatched junction bases numbered 6, after V lost 4 bases and J lost 4 bases.

The DNA of the CDR3 is TGTGCCAGCAGTGCAGGTTGGGGCAATCAGCCCCAGCATTTT. It yields the protein CASSAGWGNQPQHF. The V call is TRBV25-1, the J call TRBJ1-5, with D unresolved. This CDR3 contains 14 residues. Germline CDR1 is MGHDK and CDR2 is SYGVNS. Trimming left V 4 bases short and J 2 bases short, with 9 bases between.

This chain links TRBV19 with TRBJ2-1; the match to TRBD1 covers 7 bases. CDR3 length equals 13 residues. Germline lookup yields CDR1 LNHDA and CDR2 SQIVND (reference sequence). Unmatched junction bases numbered 5, after V lost 4 bases and J lost 8 bases. CDR3 amino acids: CASSTLQGYEQFF. The CDR3 DNA is TGTGCCAGTAGTACCCTACAGGGGTATGAGCAGTTCTTC.

The genes are TRBV28 and TRBJ1-2; 8 bases fit TRBD1. V shed 7 bases, J shed 0 bases, and the junction held 4 bases outside the gene matches. CDR3 length: 14 amino acids. CDR1 is MDHEN and CDR2 is SYDVKM in the germline V gene. CDR3 residues: CASTPGGTNYGYTF. The CDR3 nucleotides are TGTGCCAGCACCCCAGGGGGCACTAACTATGGCTACACCTTC.

J is TRBJ2-6 and V is TRBV6-5, with a possible D match to TRBD1 (6 bases). CDR1 and CDR2 (germline): MNHEY, SVGAGI. V lost 8 bases and J 0 bases, leaving 11 bases between the germline ends. The CDR3 has 15 residues. CDR3 DNA: TGTGCCAGCCTGGGACACTCCTCTGGGGCCAACGTCCTGACTTTC. Its translation: CASLGHSSGANVLTF.

The rearrangement joins TRBV7-9 to TRBJ1-6; 10 bases align to TRBD1. V shed 3 bases and J 6 bases; nucleotides not matched to a gene: 11. The length of the CDR3 is 18 residues. The germline V gene has CDR1 SEHNR and CDR2 FQNEAQ (reference sequence). The DNA of the CDR3 is TGTGCCAGCAGCTTCCCACCGGGACAGGGGAGCGTTAATTCACCCCTCCACTTT. Protein: CASSFPPGQGSVNSPLHF.

V and J are TRBV5-1 and TRBJ1-5; D possibly corresponds to TRBD1 (6 bases). V lost 0 bases and J 2 bases, leaving 12 bases between the germline ends. The CDR3 sequence is 16 residues long. Germline V gene lookup returns CDR1 SGHRS and CDR2 YFSETQ. In DNA, the CDR3 is TGCGCCAGCAGCTTGGGGGGGCCCCTGGGCAATCAGCCCCAGCATTTT. Translated: CASSLGGPLGNQPQHF.

Remarks on this clone: Other DNA sequences in the same sample also yield this CDR3. The chain has TRBV6-5 and TRBJ2-2; maybe TRBD1 (6 bases). The CDR3 is 13 residues long. The V gene's germline CDR1 is MNHEY and CDR2 SVGAGI. V was clipped by 6 bases and J by 5 bases, with 10 bases between them. The CDR3 DNA reads as TGTGCCAGCAGCCCCCAGGGGACCGGGGAGCTGTTTTTT. This translates into CASSPQGTGELFF.

The chain has TRBV2 and TRBJ2-5, with a tentative D call TRBD1 (6 bases). Germline loops: CDR1 SNHLY, CDR2 FYNNEI. Trimming stripped 6 bases from V and 2 bases from J, with 10 bases between. There are 13 residues in the CDR3. CDR3 bases: TGTGCCAGCAGCGCGGACAGTCAAGAGACCCAGTACTTC. Protein: CASSADSQETQYF.

This clone has only one observation. The rearrangement uses TRBV19 and TRBJ2-3; the match to TRBD2 covers 9 bases. The CDR3 consists of 17 residues. The germline V gene has CDR1 LNHDA and CDR2 SQIVND (reference sequence). V shed 4 bases and J 2 bases; nucleotides not matched to a gene: 10. CDR3 protein: CASSSPGLAGTTDTQYF. The CDR3, as DNA: TGTGCCAGTAGTAGTCCGGGACTAGCCGGAACCACAGATACGCAGTATTTT.

The V gene is TRBV27, the J gene TRBJ2-1; TRBD2 aligns across 13 bases. The J segment lost 10 bases and the V segment lost 6 bases, leaving 6 bases of the junction unmatched. CDR1 is MNHEY and CDR2 is SMNVEV in the germline V gene (reference sequence). The CDR3 length is 14 residues. The CDR3 DNA sequence: TGTGCCAGCAGCCCGGGACTAGCGGGATGGGAGCAGTTCTTC. Residues: CASSPGLAGWEQFF.

This rearrangement joins TRBV5-4 to TRBJ2-5; 16 positions agree with TRBD2. This CDR3 region has 16 residues. With V trimmed by 3 bases and J by 4 bases, 3 bases remained unmatched. Germline loops: CDR1 SGHNT, CDR2 YYREEE (reference sequence). The CDR3 loop reads CASSWGLAGGGETQYF. As DNA, the CDR3 is TGTGCCAGCAGCTGGGGACTAGCGGGAGGGGGAGAGACCCAGTACTTC. Full variable domain (rest looked up from reference TRBV5-4 and TRBJ2-5): ETGVTQSPTHLIKTRGQQVTLRCSSQSGHNTVSWYQQALGQGPQFIFQYYREEENGRGNFPPRFSGLQFPNYSSELNVNALELDDSALYLCASSWGLAGGGETQYFGPGTRLLVL.

CDR3 nucleotide sequence: TGTGCCAGCAGCAAAGCGCCCCCCTCTGGGGGGAGATATAGCAATCAGCCCCAGCATTTT. Its translation is CASSKAPPSGGRYSNQPQHF. The rearrangement uses TRBV21-1 and TRBJ1-5. TRBV21-1 is a known pseudogene. The CDR3 runs to 20 residues.

CDR3 sequence: CASSPGGTVNTEAFF. The CDR3 bases are TGTGCCAGCAGCCCAGGGGGGACAGTGAACACTGAAGCTTTCTTT. The genes are TRBV28 and TRBJ1-1, with 7 bases lining up with TRBD1. With 6 bases clipped from V and 0 bases from J, the junction kept 7 bases outside the gene matches. The CDR3 spans 15 residues. Germline CDR1 MDHEN, CDR2 SYDVKM.

This sequence joins TRBV5-1 and TRBJ2-7, with a possible D match to TRBD2 (5 bases). The V gene's germline CDR1 is SGHRS and CDR2 YFSETQ. V was trimmed by 1 base and J by 7 bases, leaving 12 bases between them. This CDR3 is built from 13 residues. CDR3 region: CASSLPSRREQYF. In DNA, the CDR3 is TGCGCCAGCAGCTTGCCTAGCCGGCGGGAGCAGTACTTC.

V usage is TRBV21-1 and J usage is TRBJ2-1; whether TRBD2, the table's D call, matches the DNA was not checked. TRBV21-1 is an annotated pseudogene. This CDR3 has 17 amino acids. The CDR3 is CASSKPELAGGWNEQFF. CDR3 DNA sequence: TGTGCCAGCAGCAAACCGGAACTAGCGGGAGGATGGAATGAGCAGTTCTTC.

V usage is TRBV24-1 and J usage is TRBJ2-5, with TRBD2 matching over 9 bases. Germline V CDR1 and CDR2: KGHDR, SFDVKD. The trim removed 3 bases at V and 3 bases at J, leaving 10 bases unmatched. The CDR3 is made up of 17 amino acids. Here the CDR3 reads CATSDPSGTSHKETQYF. Here the CDR3 DNA reads TGTGCCACCAGTGATCCATCCGGGACTAGCCACAAAGAGACCCAGTACTTC.

The chain is built from TRBV30 and TRBJ1-2; TRBD1 agrees at 8 bases. Germline CDR1 GTSNPN, CDR2 SVGIG (reference sequence). This CDR3 has 14 residues. V lost 1 base to trimming and J lost 0 bases; unmatched junction nucleotides: 1. The DNA of the CDR3 is TGTGCCTGGAGTGAGGACAGGGCTAACTATGGCTACACCTTC. Its protein product is CAWSEDRANYGYTF.

V gene TRBV18 combines with J gene TRBJ1-5, with 8 bases lining up with TRBD1. CDR3 length equals 14 residues. The V and J ends lost 1 base and 7 bases, in that order; junction bases with no gene match: 3. CDR1 and CDR2 (germline): KGHSH, LQKENI. DNA for the CDR3: TGTGCCAGCTCACCACAAGGACAGGGCCAGCCCCAGCATTTT. As protein: CASSPQGQGQPQHF. The whole variable domain, filled in from reference TRBV18 and TRBJ1-5, reads NAGVMQNPRHLVRRRGQEARLRCSPMKGHSHVYWYRQLPEEGLKFMVYLQKENIIDESGMPKERFSAEFPKEGPSILRIQQVVRGDSAAYFCASSPQGQGQPQHFGDGTRLSIL.

The genes are TRBV7-9 and TRBJ2-7, with D tentatively TRBD2 (6 bases). The germline CDR1 and CDR2 sequences are SEHNR and FQNEAQ (reference sequence). The CDR3 spans 13 residues. The germline V and J ends were trimmed by 5 bases and 6 bases, with 14 bases remaining between them. The CDR3 region has the DNA TGTGCCAGCAGCCGCGGGACTTCTCGCGAGCAGTACGTC. Protein: CASSRGTSREQYV.

The genes are TRBV6-1 and TRBJ1-1; 9 bases align to TRBD1. Germline V gene lookup returns CDR1 MNHNS and CDR2 SASEGT. The CDR3 runs 17 residues. V was pared by 3 bases and J by 4 bases, with 12 bases of the junction left unmatched. The CDR3, as DNA: TGTGCCAGCAGTGATGCGTGGGACAGGGTGGTGATCACTGAAGCTTTCTTT. It is translated as CASSDAWDRVVITEAFF.

V is TRBV27 and J is TRBJ1-5, with 9 bases that match TRBD1. The CDR3 runs 15 residues. Germline CDR1 reads MNHEY; CDR2 reads SMNVEV (reference sequence). V was clipped by 4 bases and J by 4 bases; unmatched bases: 5. Here the CDR3 reads CASSSGTGTNQPQHF. DNA for the CDR3: TGTGCCAGCAGTTCCGGGACAGGGACTAATCAGCCCCAGCATTTT.

V is TRBV5-1 and J is TRBJ2-5; D not resolved. The CDR3 contains 12 residues. With 4 bases removed from V and 3 bases from J, the gap between germline ends came to 7 bases. Germline lookup yields CDR1 SGHRS and CDR2 YFSETQ. CDR3 sequence (DNA): TGCGCCAGCAGCAAGTCAGAAGAGACCCAGTACTTC. As protein: CASSKSEETQYF.